The present entry profiles one T cell receptor (beta chain) with its context. This specimen belongs to a study of blood T cell repertoires in COVID-19. As for the study in general: The origin of the acute and convalescent COVID-19 samples was the United States, Italy and Spain. In each case, the material was cDNA or gDNA derived from T cells, B-cell-depleted T cells, or PBMCs.

Per the authors' pipeline: The authors estimated nucleated cell counts from reference gene primer amplification. Sequencing was performed with immunoSEQ multiplex PCR; in TCRdb, only in-frame clones are kept and a portion is missing. From that table come the V and J calls and clone size; the DNA was used to work out D and trimming. The sample lists approximately 220,000 clones; 80% to 90% were seen once. In germline, CDR1 is WSHSY, CDR2 SAAADI. The CDR3 contains 11 residues. V was cut by 3 bases and J by 4 bases, with 3 bases left in between. The sample taken for sequencing was peripheral blood. The source is a woman aged 55-69 years who had recovered from COVID-19. V usage is TRBV10-2 and J usage is TRBJ1-2; D is ambiguous. The CDR3 here is CASSDSYGYTF. CDR3 bases: TGCGCCAGCAGTGACAGCTATGGCTACACCTTC.